The 29 T cell receptor beta chains in this list originate from one sample, sequenced in a study of blood T cell repertoires in COVID-19. The table came from immunoSEQ multiplex PCR; TCRdb's copy has only in-frame clones and leaves some out. This sample has about 370,000 clones, with roughly nine tenths found just once. The specimen was PBMCs or T cells enriched from blood (not recorded which). Receptors originate from a man younger than 35 who had recovered from COVID-19.

This chain joins TRBV12-5 and TRBJ1-2; maybe TRBD1 (6 bases). V dropped 1 base and J dropped 4 bases, with 16 bases sitting between them. This CDR3 is 16 amino acids long. Looked up from germline, CDR1 is LGHNT and CDR2 is FRNRAP. The CDR3 reads CASGLARRTEIYGYTF. The CDR3 bases are TGTGCTAGTGGTTTGGCTCGGAGGACAGAGATCTATGGCTACACCTTC.

The DNA of the CDR3 is TGTGCCTGGAGTGTGCCCGGGAATAGCAATCAGCCCCAGCATTTT. Translating it yields CAWSVPGNSNQPQHF. The chain links TRBV30 to TRBJ1-5; unclear D gene. This CDR3 spans 15 amino acids. V was clipped by 0 bases and J by 0 bases, with 9 bases between them. Germline V lookup: CDR1 GTSNPN, CDR2 SVGIG (reference sequence).

The rearrangement joins TRBV9 to TRBJ2-3; D may be TRBD2 (6 bases). V was pared by 0 bases and J by 2 bases, with 10 bases between. CDR3 length equals 15 residues. The germline V gene encodes CDR1 SGDLS and CDR2 YYNGEE. CDR3 sequence (DNA): TGTGCCAGCAGCGTAGGTAGCGGATTCACAGATACGCAGTATTTT. It codes for CASSVGSGFTDTQYF.

The chain recombines TRBV6-1 with TRBJ2-2; maybe TRBD1 (5 bases). Germline V CDR1 and CDR2: MNHNS, SASEGT. V was trimmed by 2 bases and J by 5 bases, leaving 9 bases between them. The CDR3 spans 14 residues. The CDR3 region is CASSESRDTGELFF. Here the CDR3 DNA reads TGTGCCAGCAGTGAATCCAGGGATACCGGGGAGCTGTTTTTT.

The chain recombines TRBV6-6 with TRBJ1-1; 10 bases match TRBD1. This CDR3 comprises 17 residues. Per the germline V gene, CDR1 is MNHNY and CDR2 is SVGAGI (reference sequence). Trimming cost V 5 bases and J 7 bases; bases outside gene matches: 16. The CDR3 DNA reads as TGTGCCAGCAGTCCTATTACCTCCGGGACAGGGGCCGGTGAAGCTTTCTTT. Protein: CASSPITSGTGAGEAFF.

V usage is TRBV6-6 and J usage is TRBJ2-7; 10 bases are shared with TRBD1. Germline values: CDR1 MNHNY, CDR2 SVGAGI (reference sequence). The CDR3 has 15 amino acids. V was pared by 6 bases and J by 0 bases, with 5 bases of the junction left unmatched. The chain's CDR3 is CASRLRQGASYEQYF. The CDR3 DNA follows: TGTGCCAGCAGGCTACGACAGGGGGCCTCCTACGAGCAGTACTTC.

V gene TRBV5-1 combines with J gene TRBJ1-2, with unresolved D. The CDR3 runs to 13 residues. Trimming cost V 0 bases and J 8 bases, with 11 bases left between them. Germline V gives CDR1 SGHRS, CDR2 YFSETQ. The CDR3 nucleotides are TGCGCCAGCAGCTTGGAACATCAGCGGGGCTACACCTTC. This gives the protein CASSLEHQRGYTF.

CDR3 DNA: TGTGCCAGCAGTGAATTCGGGACAGGCAGCTACACCTTC. Residues: CASSEFGTGSYTF. The chain couples TRBV25-1 to TRBJ1-2; 8 nucleotides match TRBD1. The V segment lost 1 base and the J segment 9 bases; nucleotides outside the gene matches: 4. Germline lookup yields CDR1 MGHDK and CDR2 SYGVNS. The CDR3 is 13 amino acids.

This rearrangement joins TRBV20-1 to TRBJ2-1; D is ambiguous. This CDR3 has 11 amino acids. From germline, CDR1 is DFQATT and CDR2 SNEGSKA (reference sequence). V shed 4 bases and J shed 7 bases, with 8 bases lying between them. The DNA of the CDR3 is TGCAGTGCTACCCAAACTAATGAGCAGTTCTTC. Its translation is CSATQTNEQFF.

The chain is built from TRBV5-1 and TRBJ1-3; a possible D gene is TRBD1 (5 bases). The CDR3 is made up of 16 amino acids. V was clipped by 2 bases and J by 0 bases, with 12 bases between them. Per germline, CDR1 SGHRS and CDR2 YFSETQ. The CDR3 loop is CASSLGGANSGNTIYF. The DNA for the CDR3 is TGCGCCAGCAGCTTAGGAGGGGCTAACTCTGGAAACACCATATATTTT.

This chain links TRBV5-8 with TRBJ2-7; 13 nucleotides line up with TRBD2. Trimming at V came to 2 bases and at J to 6 bases, leaving 5 bases not matched to a gene. The CDR3 totals 15 residues. Germline loops: CDR1 SGHTS, CDR2 YDEGEE. The DNA of the CDR3 is TGTGCCAGCAGCTTCGGGACTAGCGGGGCAGGCGAGCAGTACTTC. Amino acid sequence: CASSFGTSGAGEQYF.

V gene TRBV7-6 combines with J gene TRBJ2-3; possible D gene TRBD1, 6 bases. Germline loops: CDR1 SGHVS, CDR2 FNYEAQ. The CDR3 contains 15 residues. The V and J ends lost 2 bases and 4 bases respectively, with 13 bases between them. CDR3 protein: CASSLLSQGSDTQYF. The CDR3 DNA reads TGTGCCAGCAGCTTATTGTCGCAGGGGTCAGATACGCAGTATTTT.

V usage is TRBV18 and J usage is TRBJ2-3; 8 positions agree with TRBD2. V was pared by 0 bases and J by 4 bases, with 9 bases of the junction left unmatched. The CDR3 contains 17 residues. The germline V gene encodes CDR1 KGHSH and CDR2 LQKENI. The CDR3 nucleotides are TGTGCCAGCTCACCACCCTCCGGGACGGGGGGGGCAGATACGCAGTATTTT. This gives the protein CASSPPSGTGGADTQYF.

This sequence joins TRBV5-4 and TRBJ1-3; 9 nucleotides line up with TRBD1. The CDR3 runs to 15 residues. The germline V gene encodes CDR1 SGHNT and CDR2 YYREEE (reference sequence). V gave up 3 bases and J gave up 2 bases; unmatched junction bases: 3. The CDR3 DNA follows: TGTGCCAGCAGCTGGGGGACAGGGACTGGAAACACCATATATTTT. Its translation is CASSWGTGTGNTIYF.

The chain combines TRBV7-2 with TRBJ1-3, with TRBD1 as a possible D gene (5 bases). The CDR3 is 15 residues long. Germline V gives CDR1 SGHTA, CDR2 FQGNSA. Trimming shortened V by 5 bases and J by 2 bases, and 13 bases separated the two germline ends. The CDR3 protein is CASSPVGGAGNTIYF. Here the CDR3 DNA reads TGTGCCAGCAGCCCGGTAGGAGGGGCTGGAAACACCATATATTTT.

V usage is TRBV27 and J usage is TRBJ1-1; D is unclear. The CDR3 contains 14 residues. Germline values: CDR1 MNHEY, CDR2 SMNVEV (reference sequence). V gave up 5 bases and J gave up 1 base, with 11 bases separating them. CDR3 sequence (DNA): TGTGCCAGCAGTACACGGACTCAGAACACTGAAGCTTTCTTT. It translates to CASSTRTQNTEAFF.

The rearrangement joins TRBV6-5 to TRBJ1-6; possible D gene TRBD1, 5 bases. CDR1 is MNHEY, CDR2 SVGAGI, per germline. V was clipped by 6 bases and J by 11 bases, with 17 bases between them. The CDR3 extends over 14 amino acids. The DNA of the CDR3 is TGTGCCAGCAGACCCCGAAACCAACAGGCACCCCTCCACTTT. This gives the protein CASRPRNQQAPLHF.

A word on this clone: The junction differs from germline at one of its ends, possibly a read error. The chain recombines TRBV3-1 (or the pseudogene TRBV3-2) with TRBJ2-1; the D gene is possibly TRBD1 (6 bases). Germline V lookup: CDR1 LGHDT, CDR2 YNNKEL (reference sequence). The CDR3 runs to 11 residues. The CDR3 nucleotides are TGTGCCAGCAGCCAAGTTGGGGACATCCTCTTC. Its translation: CASSQVGDILF.

The CDR3 is CASSTRDRGLGNTEAFF. The DNA of the CDR3 is TGTGCCAGCAGCACACGGGACAGGGGGCTCGGGAACACTGAAGCTTTCTTT. The chain carries TRBV7-9 and TRBJ1-1, with TRBD1 matching 12 bases. Germline CDR1 SEHNR, CDR2 FQNEAQ (reference sequence). V trimming: 5 bases; J trimming: 1 base; junction bases outside the gene matches: 8. The CDR3 has 17 amino acids. Supplemented by reference TRBV7-9 and TRBJ1-1, the full variable domain reads DTGVSQNPRHKITKRGQNVTFRCDPISEHNRLYWYRQTLGQGPEFLTYFQNEAQLEKSRLLSDRFSAERPKGSFSTLEIQRTEQGDSAMYLCASSTRDRGLGNTEAFFGQGTRLTVV.

This sequence joins TRBV5-5 and TRBJ2-5, with D unclear. Per the germline V gene, CDR1 is SGHKS and CDR2 is YYEKEE (reference sequence). Trimming left V 0 bases short and J 2 bases short, with 5 bases between. This CDR3 has 13 residues. CDR3: CASSLDRQETQYF. DNA for the CDR3: TGTGCCAGCAGCTTGGACAGACAAGAGACCCAGTACTTC.

The gene calls are TRBV18 and TRBJ1-5; D perhaps matches TRBD1 (6 bases). The CDR3 is 17 residues long. Trimming cost V 5 bases and J 3 bases, with 20 bases left between them. From germline, CDR1 is KGHSH and CDR2 LQKENI. In nucleotides, the CDR3 is TGTGCCAGCTCAGCCAGGGGTGCTCTCGCCCTCAATCAGCCCCAGCATTTT. This encodes CASSARGALALNQPQHF.

The chain is built from TRBV9 and TRBJ1-3; 12 bases match TRBD1. Trimming cost V 3 bases and J 8 bases; bases outside gene matches: 6. CDR1 and CDR2 (germline): SGDLS, YYNGEE. The CDR3 spans 15 residues. DNA for the CDR3: TGTGCCAGCAGCGCCCGGGACAGGGGGCACTACACCATATATTTT. It yields the protein CASSARDRGHYTIYF.

This chain connects TRBV18 to TRBJ2-7; tentative D call: TRBD1 (5 bases). Germline loops: CDR1 KGHSH, CDR2 LQKENI. V shed 2 bases and J shed 2 bases, with 10 bases lying between them. The length of the CDR3 is 14 residues. The DNA for the CDR3 is TGTGCCAGCTCACCATTTCAGGGCACCTACGAGCAGTACTTC. Translated: CASSPFQGTYEQYF.

V gene TRBV2 combines with J gene TRBJ2-3, with D tentatively TRBD2 (5 bases). The length of the CDR3 is 13 residues. Germline V gene sequence: CDR1 SNHLY, CDR2 FYNNEI. Trimming shortened V by 6 bases and J by 2 bases, and 9 bases separated the two germline ends. The chain's CDR3 is CASSRLNTDTQYF. For the CDR3, the DNA is TGTGCCAGCAGCCGACTAAACACAGATACGCAGTATTTT.

The chain has TRBV6-5 and TRBJ2-3; 9 positions agree with TRBD2. V lost 1 base, J lost 4 bases, and 3 bases stayed unmatched. Germline V lookup: CDR1 MNHEY, CDR2 SVGAGI. This CDR3 comprises 15 residues. The CDR3 loop is CASSYYAGGADTQYF. The DNA of the CDR3 is TGTGCCAGCAGTTACTACGCGGGGGGGGCAGATACGCAGTATTTT.

CDR3 loop: CAAGGVNYGYTF. The DNA of the CDR3 is TGTGCCGCCGGCGGGGTGAACTATGGCTACACCTTC. J is TRBJ1-2 and V is TRBV10-3; no clear D. V lost 11 bases, J lost 2 bases, and 12 bases lay in between. Germline assignment: CDR1 ENHRY and CDR2 SYGVKD. This CDR3 has 12 residues.

The chain couples TRBV3-1 (or the pseudogene TRBV3-2) to TRBJ1-1; D gene unclear. Germline loops: CDR1 LGHDT, CDR2 YNNKEL (reference sequence). CDR3 size: 14 residues. V lost 1 base and J lost 1, with 7 bases in between. DNA for the CDR3: TGTGCCAGCAGCCAAGGTAGATCGAACACTGAAGCTTTCTTT. It specifies CASSQGRSNTEAFF.

This clone was seen once. DNA of the CDR3: TGTGCCAGCAGCAAGGACAGGGTCACTGAAGCTTTCTTT. Amino acid sequence: CASSKDRVTEAFF. The rearrangement joins TRBV6-5 to TRBJ1-1; TRBD1 matches 8 bases. The J segment lost 4 bases and the V segment lost 6 bases, leaving 4 bases of the junction unmatched. This CDR3 is built from 13 residues. Germline assignment: CDR1 MNHEY and CDR2 SVGAGI.

The chain is built from TRBV2 and TRBJ2-1; D might be TRBD1 (6 bases). The V gene lost 1 base and the J gene lost 2 bases, with 9 bases spanning the gap. The CDR3 consists of 15 residues. Germline CDR1 SNHLY, CDR2 FYNNEI. CDR3 sequence: CASSEDRVTYNEQFF. The CDR3 bases are TGTGCCAGCAGTGAAGACAGGGTAACCTACAATGAGCAGTTCTTC. The entire variable domain, with the rest obtained from reference TRBV2 and TRBJ2-1, is as follows: EPEVTQTPSHQVTQMGQEVILRCVPISNHLYFYWYRQILGQKVEFLVSFYNNEISEKSEIFDDQFSVERPDGSNFTLKIRSTKLEDSAMYFCASSEDRVTYNEQFFGPGTRLTVL.